Below are 26 T cell receptor beta chains sequenced from a single sample in a study of blood T cell repertoires in COVID-19. Produced via immunoSEQ multiplex PCR; TCRdb's table is partial and in-frame only. Seen here are 300,000 to 400,000 clones, roughly 84% observed once, and the top ten hold 1%. The sample was peripheral blood. The receptor source for this set is a man aged 50-59 years with active or convalescent COVID-19.

The J gene is TRBJ2-2, the V gene TRBV2; D is uncertain. V lost 8 bases, J lost 3 bases, and 10 bases lay in between. The CDR3 runs to 13 residues. Germline V gene sequence: CDR1 SNHLY, CDR2 FYNNEI. The CDR3 DNA follows: TGTGCCAGCCGCAACTTCCACACCGGGGAGCTGTTTTTT. It specifies CASRNFHTGELFF.

In its sample, this clone was seen once. The rearrangement links TRBV11-2 to TRBJ2-3, with a tentative D call TRBD2 (5 bases). The CDR3 totals 13 residues. V was pared by 3 bases and J by 6 bases, with 10 bases between. Germline loops: CDR1 SGHAT, CDR2 FQNNGV. The CDR3 sequence is CASSFQEADTQYF. The DNA for the CDR3 is TGTGCCAGCAGCTTCCAGGAGGCGGATACGCAGTATTTT.

This clone was observed once. J is TRBJ2-3 and V is TRBV4-2; TRBD2 matches 9 bases. V gave up 7 bases and J gave up 0 bases; unmatched junction bases: 5. Germline CDR1 LGHNA, CDR2 YNFKEQ. CDR3 length: 15 amino acids. The CDR3 loop reads CASTRGGASTDTQYF. The CDR3 DNA reads as TGTGCCAGCACCCGCGGGGGGGCGAGCACAGATACGCAGTATTTT.

In this sample, this clone turned up once. V gene TRBV28 combines with J gene TRBJ1-5; 11 nucleotides line up with TRBD1. V shed 2 bases and J 3 bases; nucleotides not matched to a gene: 9. Germline values: CDR1 MDHEN, CDR2 SYDVKM. The length of the CDR3 is 18 residues. Here the CDR3 DNA reads TGTGCCAGCAGTTTAGTAAAGGGGACAGGGGGATCCAATCAGCCCCAGCATTTT. This gives the protein CASSLVKGTGGSNQPQHF.

The chain carries TRBV3-1 (or the pseudogene TRBV3-2) and TRBJ2-7; TRBD1 matches 8 bases. Germline V gene sequence: CDR1 LGHDT, CDR2 YNNKEL (reference sequence). The CDR3 has 17 residues. The junction had 11 bases not matched to a gene; V was cut back by 1 base and J by 3 bases. CDR3 protein: CASSQVGGRGRIYEQYF. CDR3 nucleotide sequence: TGTGCCAGCAGCCAAGTTGGAGGCAGGGGGCGCATCTACGAGCAGTACTTC.

The chain uses TRBV4-1 and TRBJ2-3; tentative D call: TRBD2 (5 bases). In germline, CDR1 is MGHRA, CDR2 YSYEKL. This CDR3 has 18 residues. Trimming pared 1 base from V and 2 bases from J, leaving 19 bases between. This CDR3 is CASSQALTTPESTDTQYF. For the CDR3, the DNA is TGCGCCAGCAGCCAAGCGTTGACTACCCCGGAATCCACAGATACGCAGTATTTT.

This clone came up a few times. V usage is TRBV24-1 and J usage is TRBJ1-1, with TRBD1 matching 7 bases. J was trimmed by 5 bases and V by 5 bases; bases with no gene match: 10. This CDR3 contains 15 residues. Germline CDR1 reads KGHDR; CDR2 reads SFDVKD. CDR3 bases: TGTGCCACCAGTGGTGACAGGGAAGGAGGGACTGAAGCTTTCTTT. Translated, it gives CATSGDREGGTEAFF.

This clone showed up just a few times. This chain joins TRBV5-1 and TRBJ1-1; 7 bases fit TRBD1. The CDR3 loop spans 12 amino acids. Germline CDR1 reads SGHRS; CDR2 reads YFSETQ. The ends lost 3 bases at V and 6 bases at J; junction bases unmatched: 2. CDR3 sequence reads: CASSSQGPEAFF. CDR3 bases: TGCGCCAGCAGCTCACAGGGGCCTGAAGCTTTCTTT.

This chain joins TRBV24-1 and TRBJ2-2, with D possibly matching TRBD2 (6 bases). V was clipped by 6 bases and J by 5 bases, with 21 bases between them. The germline CDR1 and CDR2 sequences are KGHDR and SFDVKD. This CDR3 is built from 17 residues. In DNA form, the CDR3 reads TGTGCCACCAGTCCTAAGGTGGCGGGGTTGGAGACCGGGGAGCTGTTTTTT. Translation: CATSPKVAGLETGELFF.

The rearrangement uses TRBV11-1 and TRBJ2-1; D possibly corresponds to TRBD2 (6 bases). CDR1 is SGHAT, CDR2 FQDESV, per germline (reference sequence). The CDR3 is 12 amino acids. V was pared by 5 bases and J by 8 bases, with 10 bases between. Here the CDR3 DNA reads TGTGCCAGCAGCCCCCCGGGGGATGAGCAGTTCTTC. It encodes CASSPPGDEQFF.

The chain employs TRBV28 and TRBJ1-4; 7 bases line up with TRBD1. CDR3 length: 15 residues. Germline values: CDR1 MDHEN, CDR2 SYDVKM. The J segment lost 7 bases and the V segment lost 3 bases, leaving 8 bases of the junction unmatched. The CDR3 reads CASSLYRGRSEKLFF. CDR3 DNA sequence: TGTGCCAGCAGTTTGTACAGGGGAAGGAGTGAAAAACTGTTTTTT.

The chain links TRBV2 to TRBJ1-1, with D hard to call. Per germline, CDR1 SNHLY and CDR2 FYNNEI. The V end lost 8 bases, the J end lost 1 base, and 8 bases lay between the germline ends. The length of the CDR3 is 12 residues. The CDR3, as DNA: TGTGCCAGCGGGTGGAGGAACACTGAAGCTTTCTTT. Protein sequence: CASGWRNTEAFF.

As concerns this clone: One end of the junction fails to match germline, which may point to a read error. This chain uses TRBV7-7 with TRBJ2-3, with D maybe TRBD2 (6 bases). Germline V lookup: CDR1 SSHAT, CDR2 FNYEAQ (reference sequence). The CDR3 is 15 amino acids. The CDR3 region has the DNA TGTGCTAGCAGCTTGGTGGGGGGTTTCACAGATACGCAGTATTTT. Translated, it gives CASSLVGGFTDTQYF.

This chain links TRBV28 with TRBJ2-7; 8 nucleotides align to TRBD2. This CDR3 comprises 14 residues. CDR1 is MDHEN and CDR2 is SYDVKM in the germline V gene. After removal of 3 bases from V and 5 bases from J, the junction contained 6 bases not matched to a gene. CDR3 region: CASSFGGVVHEQYF. For the CDR3, the DNA is TGTGCCAGCAGTTTCGGGGGGGTTGTCCACGAGCAGTACTTC.

The rearrangement uses TRBV7-9 and TRBJ1-3, with D maybe TRBD1 (6 bases). CDR1 and CDR2 (germline): SEHNR, FQNEAQ (reference sequence). V lost 5 bases, J lost 0 bases, and 14 bases lay in between. This CDR3 comprises 16 residues. This CDR3 is CASSARDKNSGNTIYF. The CDR3 DNA reads as TGTGCCAGCAGCGCGAGGGACAAAAACTCTGGAAACACCATATATTTT.

V gene TRBV2 combines with J gene TRBJ2-3; D possibly corresponds to TRBD2 (5 bases). CDR3 length: 13 amino acids. Germline CDR1 reads SNHLY; CDR2 reads FYNNEI. The V gene lost 8 bases and the J gene lost 3 bases, with 12 bases spanning the gap. The CDR3 DNA is TGTGCCAGCTGGTTTACGGGAACAGATACGCAGTATTTT. Translation gives CASWFTGTDTQYF.

This clone was observed a single time. Written as DNA, the CDR3 is TGTGCCAGCAGTGAGACCCCGGGACTAGCGGGCGAGCAGTACTTC. It codes for CASSETPGLAGEQYF. This sequence joins TRBV25-1 and TRBJ2-7; TRBD2 matches at 12 bases. CDR1 MGHDK and CDR2 SYGVNS come from the germline V gene. Trimming took 3 bases from V and 6 from J; bases not matched to a gene: 6. This CDR3 spans 15 amino acids.

The chain employs TRBV5-5 and TRBJ2-7; D is uncertain. Trimming shortened V by 0 bases and J by 8 bases, and 12 bases separated the two germline ends. CDR3 length equals 13 residues. Germline V gives CDR1 SGHKS, CDR2 YYEKEE (reference sequence). The CDR3 DNA is TGTGCCAGCAGCTTGGCCGGTCTAGACCAGCAGTACTTC. Its protein is CASSLAGLDQQYF.

The chain combines TRBV18 with TRBJ1-2, with D tentatively TRBD1 (6 bases). The germline V and J ends were trimmed by 4 bases and 8 bases, with 20 bases remaining between them. Germline assignment: CDR1 KGHSH and CDR2 LQKENI. CDR3 length: 15 residues. In nucleotides, the CDR3 is TGTGCCAGCTCACAGGGGAAAGACAGGTCTGGGGGCTACACCTTC. Its protein is CASSQGKDRSGGYTF.

This clone was counted a single time. The V and J genes are TRBV30 and TRBJ1-1; D perhaps matches TRBD1 (5 bases). Germline lookup yields CDR1 GTSNPN and CDR2 SVGIG (reference sequence). V was trimmed by 4 bases and J by 4 bases, leaving 16 bases between them. This CDR3 has 14 residues. The CDR3 is CAWTGKTKGTEAFF. CDR3 sequence (DNA): TGTGCCTGGACAGGGAAAACCAAAGGCACTGAAGCTTTCTTT.

The rearrangement uses TRBV2 and TRBJ2-7; 8 bases line up with TRBD1. The CDR3 runs 13 residues. J lost 6 bases, V lost 6 bases, and 7 bases had no gene match. Germline-derived CDR1 and CDR2 are SNHLY and FYNNEI. Here the CDR3 DNA reads TGTGCCAGCAGGGAAACAGGGGGAGGCGAGCAGTACTTC. This translates into CASRETGGGEQYF.

V is TRBV28 and J is TRBJ1-6, with D perhaps TRBD1 (5 bases). The CDR3 has 15 residues. Trimming took 3 bases from V and 3 from J, leaving 9 bases between them. The germline CDR1 and CDR2 sequences are MDHEN and SYDVKM. The CDR3 sequence: CASSFRRGYNSPLHF. In nucleotides, the CDR3 is TGTGCCAGCAGTTTCCGGAGGGGCTATAATTCACCCCTCCACTTT.

The CDR3 protein is CASCRTGGTYNEQFF. The CDR3 DNA reads TGTGCCAGCTGCCGGACAGGGGGAACCTACAATGAGCAGTTCTTC. The chain is built from TRBV2 and TRBJ2-1; 10 bases fit TRBD1. This CDR3 has 15 amino acids. In germline, CDR1 is SNHLY, CDR2 FYNNEI. V was pared by 8 bases and J by 2 bases, with 6 bases of the junction left unmatched.

This rearrangement joins TRBV24-1 to TRBJ2-2; 11 bases are a match to TRBD1. V shed 4 bases, J shed 7 bases, and the junction held 4 bases outside the gene matches. The CDR3 consists of 15 residues. The germline V gene has CDR1 KGHDR and CDR2 SFDVKD. The CDR3 loop is CATSDPGTGGGELFF. CDR3 nucleotides: TGTGCCACCAGTGACCCCGGGACAGGGGGCGGGGAGCTGTTTTTT.

This clone was found once. The sample holds other DNA sequences that translate to the same CDR3. The V and J genes are TRBV13 and TRBJ2-3; D gene uncertain. V lost 3 bases, J lost 0 bases, and 4 bases lay in between. The CDR3 extends over 13 amino acids. CDR1 is PRHDT and CDR2 is FYEKMQ in the germline V gene (reference sequence). CDR3 loop: CASSFSSTDTQYF. The CDR3 DNA follows: TGTGCCAGCAGCTTCTCCAGCACAGATACGCAGTATTTT.

The chain couples TRBV6-5 to TRBJ2-5, with D perhaps TRBD2 (5 bases). This CDR3 region has 15 residues. The ends were cut back, 4 bases at V and 3 bases at J, with 15 bases in the middle. Germline V lookup: CDR1 MNHEY, CDR2 SVGAGI. CDR3 nucleotides: TGTGCCAGCAGTTCGAGGGATCCACCAAAAGAGACCCAGTACTTC. This sequence encodes CASSSRDPPKETQYF.